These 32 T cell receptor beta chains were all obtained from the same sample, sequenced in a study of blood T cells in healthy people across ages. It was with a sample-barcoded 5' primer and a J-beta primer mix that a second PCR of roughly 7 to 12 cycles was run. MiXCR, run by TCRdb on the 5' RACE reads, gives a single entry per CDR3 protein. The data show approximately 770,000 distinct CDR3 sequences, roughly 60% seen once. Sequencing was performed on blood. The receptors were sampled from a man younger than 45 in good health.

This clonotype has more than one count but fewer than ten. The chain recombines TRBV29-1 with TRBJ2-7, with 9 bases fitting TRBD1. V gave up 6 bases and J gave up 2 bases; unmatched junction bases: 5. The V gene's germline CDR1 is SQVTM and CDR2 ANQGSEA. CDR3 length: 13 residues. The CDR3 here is CSVARDRAYEQYF. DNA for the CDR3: TGCAGCGTCGCCCGGGACAGGGCCTACGAGCAGTACTTC.

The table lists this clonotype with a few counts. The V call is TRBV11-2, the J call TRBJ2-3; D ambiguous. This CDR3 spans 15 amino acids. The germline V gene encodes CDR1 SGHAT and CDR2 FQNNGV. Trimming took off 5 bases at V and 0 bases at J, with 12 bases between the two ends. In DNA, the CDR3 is TGTGCCAGCAGCCAACAGTTCTCTAGCACAGATACGCAGTATTTT. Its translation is CASSQQFSSTDTQYF. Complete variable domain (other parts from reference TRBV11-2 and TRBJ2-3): EAGVAQSPRYKIIEKRQSVAFWCNPISGHATLYWYQQILGQGPKLLIQFQNNGVVDDSQLPKDRFSAERLKGVDSTLKIQPAKLEDSAVYLCASSQQFSSTDTQYFGPGTRLTVL.

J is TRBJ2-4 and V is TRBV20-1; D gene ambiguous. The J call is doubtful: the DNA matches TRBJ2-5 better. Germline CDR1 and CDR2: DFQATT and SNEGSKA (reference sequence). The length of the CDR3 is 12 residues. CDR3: CSARDTSGTQYF. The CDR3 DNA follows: TGCAGTGCTAGAGATACCTCGGGGACCCAGTACTTC.

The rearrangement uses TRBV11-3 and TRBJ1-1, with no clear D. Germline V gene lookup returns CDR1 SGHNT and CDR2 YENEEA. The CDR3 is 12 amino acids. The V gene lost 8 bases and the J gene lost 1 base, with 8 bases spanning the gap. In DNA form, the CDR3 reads TGTGCCAGCTCGGATTCGAACACTGAAGCTTTCTTT. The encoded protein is CASSDSNTEAFF.

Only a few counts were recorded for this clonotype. The DNA of the CDR3 is TGCGCCAGCAGCTTGAACCCGGTGGGCACTGAAGCTTTCTTT. Encoded protein: CASSLNPVGTEAFF. The rearrangement links TRBV5-1 to TRBJ1-1; no reliable D call. Germline V gene data show CDR1 as SGHRS and CDR2 as YFSETQ. V lost 1 base and J lost 4, with 11 bases in between. This CDR3 is built from 14 residues.

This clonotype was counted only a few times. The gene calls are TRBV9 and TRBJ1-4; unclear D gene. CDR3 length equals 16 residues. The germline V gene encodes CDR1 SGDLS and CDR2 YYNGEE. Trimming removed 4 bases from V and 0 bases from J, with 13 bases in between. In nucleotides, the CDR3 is TGTGCCAGCAGCCAGATGGACCGTACAACTAATGAAAAACTGTTTTTT. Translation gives CASSQMDRTTNEKLFF.

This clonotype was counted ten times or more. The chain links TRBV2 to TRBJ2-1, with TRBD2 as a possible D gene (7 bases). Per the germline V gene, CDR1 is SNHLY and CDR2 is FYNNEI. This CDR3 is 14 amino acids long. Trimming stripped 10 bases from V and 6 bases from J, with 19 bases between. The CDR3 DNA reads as TGTGCCATCCTTAGCGGAGGGGGGGGCAATGAGCAGTTCTTC. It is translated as CAILSGGGGNEQFF.

The CDR3 protein is CSVYMGRGGSTGQYF. CDR3 coding DNA: TGCAGTGTATATATGGGAAGGGGCGGGAGTACGGGGCAGTACTTC. This chain connects TRBV20-1 to TRBJ2-7, with 7 bases lining up with TRBD2. This CDR3 contains 15 residues. The V gene end was trimmed by 7 bases and the J gene end by 9 bases; junction bases not matched to a gene: 21. Germline CDR1 and CDR2: DFQATT and SNEGSKA (reference sequence).

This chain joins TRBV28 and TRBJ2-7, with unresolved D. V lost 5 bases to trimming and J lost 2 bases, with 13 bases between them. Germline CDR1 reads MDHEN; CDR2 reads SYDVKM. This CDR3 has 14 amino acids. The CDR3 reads CASSDPGSTYEQYF. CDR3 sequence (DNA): TGTGCCAGCAGTGATCCGGGCTCCACCTACGAGCAGTACTTC.

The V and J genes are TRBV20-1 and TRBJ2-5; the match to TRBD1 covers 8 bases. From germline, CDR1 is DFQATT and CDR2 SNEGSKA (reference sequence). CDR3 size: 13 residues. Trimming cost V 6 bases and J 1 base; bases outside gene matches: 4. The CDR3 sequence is CSAGQDIQETQYF. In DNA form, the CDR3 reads TGCAGTGCGGGACAGGATATCCAAGAGACCCAGTACTTC.

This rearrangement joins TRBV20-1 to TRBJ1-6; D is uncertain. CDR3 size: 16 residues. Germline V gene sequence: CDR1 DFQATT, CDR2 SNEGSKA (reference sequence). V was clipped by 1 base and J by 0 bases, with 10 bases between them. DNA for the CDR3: TGCAGTGCTAGAGGGTGGAGAAGCTCCTATAATTCACCCCTCCACTTT. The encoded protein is CSARGWRSSYNSPLHF.

The CDR3 DNA follows: TGTGCCAGCAGCCAGTTCAGCGGACCAGAGACCCAGTACTTC. It is translated as CASSQFSGPETQYF. The V gene is TRBV3-1, the J gene TRBJ2-5, with D tentatively TRBD2 (5 bases). The CDR3 totals 14 residues. V shed 3 bases and J shed 4 bases, with 12 bases lying between them. CDR1 and CDR2 (germline): LGHDT, YNNKEL (reference sequence).

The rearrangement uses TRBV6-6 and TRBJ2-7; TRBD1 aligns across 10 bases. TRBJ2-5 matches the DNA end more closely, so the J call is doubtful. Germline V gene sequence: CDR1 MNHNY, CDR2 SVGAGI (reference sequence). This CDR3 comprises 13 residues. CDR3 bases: TGTGCCAGCAGAAAGGGACAGGGGAAGACCCAGTACTTC. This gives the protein CASRKGQGKTQYF.

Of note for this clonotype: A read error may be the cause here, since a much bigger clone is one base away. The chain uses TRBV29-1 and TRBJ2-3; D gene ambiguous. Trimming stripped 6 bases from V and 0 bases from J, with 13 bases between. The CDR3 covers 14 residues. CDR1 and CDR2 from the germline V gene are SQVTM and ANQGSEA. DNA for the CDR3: TGCAGCGTCAGGACGGCCGCTAGCACAGATACGCAGTATTTT. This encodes CSVRTAASTDTQYF.

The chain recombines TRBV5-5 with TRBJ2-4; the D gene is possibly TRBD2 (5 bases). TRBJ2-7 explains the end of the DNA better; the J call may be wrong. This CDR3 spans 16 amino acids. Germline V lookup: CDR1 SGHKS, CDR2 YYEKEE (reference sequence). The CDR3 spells CASSLAGGSYSYEQYF. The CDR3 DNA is TGTGCCAGCAGCTTGGCTGGCGGGTCATACTCCTACGAGCAGTACTTC.

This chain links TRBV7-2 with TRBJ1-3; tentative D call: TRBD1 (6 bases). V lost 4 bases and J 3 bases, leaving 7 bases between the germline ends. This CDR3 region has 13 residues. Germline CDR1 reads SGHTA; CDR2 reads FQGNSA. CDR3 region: CASSSGVGNTIYF. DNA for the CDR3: TGTGCCAGCAGCTCAGGGGTTGGAAACACCATATATTTT.

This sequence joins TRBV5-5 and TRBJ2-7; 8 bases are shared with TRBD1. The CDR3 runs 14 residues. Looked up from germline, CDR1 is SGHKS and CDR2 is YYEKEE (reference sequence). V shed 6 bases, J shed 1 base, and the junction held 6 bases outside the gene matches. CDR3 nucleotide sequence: TGTGCCAGCACCTTCCAGGGGGCATCCTACGAGCAGTACTTC. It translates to CASTFQGASYEQYF.

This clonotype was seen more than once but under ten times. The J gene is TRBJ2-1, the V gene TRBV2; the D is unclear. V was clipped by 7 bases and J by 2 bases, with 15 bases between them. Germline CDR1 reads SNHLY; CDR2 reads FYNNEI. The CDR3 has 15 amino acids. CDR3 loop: CASKPVGVAYNEQFF. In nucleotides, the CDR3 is TGTGCCAGCAAGCCTGTCGGTGTGGCCTACAATGAGCAGTTCTTC.

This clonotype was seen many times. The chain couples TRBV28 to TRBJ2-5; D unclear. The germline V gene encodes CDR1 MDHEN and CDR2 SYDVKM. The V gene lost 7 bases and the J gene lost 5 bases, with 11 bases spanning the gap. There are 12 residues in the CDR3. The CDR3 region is CASISLGETQYF. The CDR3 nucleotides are TGTGCCAGCATCTCTCTTGGGGAGACCCAGTACTTC.

The CDR3 spells CASSLSWIVGGGHEQYF. The CDR3 DNA follows: TGTGCCAGCAGTTTATCGTGGATTGTGGGGGGCGGACACGAGCAGTACTTC. The gene calls are TRBV28 and TRBJ2-7; the D call may be TRBD1 or TRBD2 (6 bases each). The CDR3 contains 17 residues. Germline CDR1 and CDR2: MDHEN and SYDVKM. V was clipped by 1 base and J by 5 bases, with 21 bases between them.

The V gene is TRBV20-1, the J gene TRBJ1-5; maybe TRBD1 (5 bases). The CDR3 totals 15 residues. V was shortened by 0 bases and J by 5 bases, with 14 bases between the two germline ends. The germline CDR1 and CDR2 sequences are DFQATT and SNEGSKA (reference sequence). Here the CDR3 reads CSARDQGRVDQPQHF. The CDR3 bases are TGCAGTGCTAGAGATCAGGGCAGGGTAGATCAGCCCCAGCATTTT.

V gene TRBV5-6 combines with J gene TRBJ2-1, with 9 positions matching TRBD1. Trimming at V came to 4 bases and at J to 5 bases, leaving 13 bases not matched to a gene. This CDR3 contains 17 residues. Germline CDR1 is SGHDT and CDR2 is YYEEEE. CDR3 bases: TGTGCCAGCAGCCTGACTCCCACAGGGGGCAAACACAATGAGCAGTTCTTC. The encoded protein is CASSLTPTGGKHNEQFF.

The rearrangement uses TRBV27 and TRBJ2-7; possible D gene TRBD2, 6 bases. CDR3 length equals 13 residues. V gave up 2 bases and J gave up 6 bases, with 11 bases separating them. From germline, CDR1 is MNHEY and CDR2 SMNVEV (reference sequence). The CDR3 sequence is CASSLGGVGEQYF. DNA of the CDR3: TGTGCCAGCAGTTTAGGAGGGGTGGGCGAGCAGTACTTC.

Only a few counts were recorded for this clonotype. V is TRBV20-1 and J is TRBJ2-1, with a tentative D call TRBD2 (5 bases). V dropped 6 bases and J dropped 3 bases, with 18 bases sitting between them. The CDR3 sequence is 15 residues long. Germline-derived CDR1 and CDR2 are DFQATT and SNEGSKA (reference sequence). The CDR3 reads CSANTPVRDYNEQFF. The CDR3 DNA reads TGCAGTGCCAATACCCCAGTCCGGGACTACAATGAGCAGTTCTTC.

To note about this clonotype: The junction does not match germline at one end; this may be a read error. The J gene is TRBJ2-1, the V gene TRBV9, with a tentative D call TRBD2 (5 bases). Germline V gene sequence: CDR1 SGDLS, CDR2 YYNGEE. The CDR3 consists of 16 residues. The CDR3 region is CASSPAGEPSYNEQFF. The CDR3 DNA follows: TGCGCCAGCAGCCCGGCTGGGGAGCCCTCTTACAATGAGCAGTTCTTC. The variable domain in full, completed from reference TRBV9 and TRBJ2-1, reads DSGVTQTPKHLITATGQRVTLRCSPRSGDLSVYWYQQSLDQGLQFLIQYYNGEERAKGNILERFSAQQFPDLHSELNLSSLELGDSALYFCASSPAGEPSYNEQFFGPGTRLTVL.

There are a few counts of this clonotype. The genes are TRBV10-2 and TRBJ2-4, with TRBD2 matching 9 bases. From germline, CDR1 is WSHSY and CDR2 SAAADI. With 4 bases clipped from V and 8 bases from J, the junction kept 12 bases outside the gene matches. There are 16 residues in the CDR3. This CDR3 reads CASSGSPAGGQDIQYF. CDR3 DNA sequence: TGCGCCAGCAGTGGGTCTCCGGCGGGGGGGCAGGACATTCAGTACTTC.

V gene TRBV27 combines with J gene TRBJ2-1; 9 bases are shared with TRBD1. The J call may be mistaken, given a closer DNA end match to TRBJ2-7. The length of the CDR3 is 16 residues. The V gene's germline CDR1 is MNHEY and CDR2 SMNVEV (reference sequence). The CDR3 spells CASSLSPGTGHNEQYF. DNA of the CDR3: TGTGCCAGCAGTTTATCCCCCGGGACAGGGCACAATGAGCAGTACTTC.

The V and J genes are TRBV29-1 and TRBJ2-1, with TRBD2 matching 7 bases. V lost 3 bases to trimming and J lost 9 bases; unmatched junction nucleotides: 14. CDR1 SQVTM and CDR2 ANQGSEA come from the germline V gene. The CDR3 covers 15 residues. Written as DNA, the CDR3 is TGCAGCGTTGAGGGATATGGCGGGGGATGGGGTGAGCAGTTCTTC. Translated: CSVEGYGGGWGEQFF.

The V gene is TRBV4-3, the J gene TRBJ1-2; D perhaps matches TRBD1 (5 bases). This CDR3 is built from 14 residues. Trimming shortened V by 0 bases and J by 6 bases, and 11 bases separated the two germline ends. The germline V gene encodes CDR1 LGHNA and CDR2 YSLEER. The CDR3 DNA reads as TGCGCCAGCAGCCAAGAGGTTCAGGGCGATGGCTACACCTTC. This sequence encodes CASSQEVQGDGYTF.

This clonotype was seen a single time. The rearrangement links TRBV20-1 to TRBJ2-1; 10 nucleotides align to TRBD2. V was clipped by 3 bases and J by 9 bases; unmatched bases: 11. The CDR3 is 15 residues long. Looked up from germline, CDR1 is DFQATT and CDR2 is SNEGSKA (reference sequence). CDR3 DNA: TGCAGTGCTAGTCCCCTAGCGGGAGTCTCGAGTGAGCAGTTCTTC. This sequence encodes CSASPLAGVSSEQFF.

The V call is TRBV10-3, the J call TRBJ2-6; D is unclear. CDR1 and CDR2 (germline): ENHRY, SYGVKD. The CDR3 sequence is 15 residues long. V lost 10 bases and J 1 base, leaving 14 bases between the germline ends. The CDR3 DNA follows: TGTGCCACCATAACCGGTTTTTCTGGGGCCAACGTCCTGACTTTC. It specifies CATITGFSGANVLTF.

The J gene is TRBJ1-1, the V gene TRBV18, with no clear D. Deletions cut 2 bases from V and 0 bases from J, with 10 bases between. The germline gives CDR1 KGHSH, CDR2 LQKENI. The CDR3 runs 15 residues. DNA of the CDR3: TGTGCCAGCTCACCAAATGGTCGGCTGAACACTGAAGCTTTCTTT. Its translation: CASSPNGRLNTEAFF. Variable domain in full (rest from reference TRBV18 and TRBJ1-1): NAGVMQNPRHLVRRRGQEARLRCSPMKGHSHVYWYRQLPEEGLKFMVYLQKENIIDESGMPKERFSAEFPKEGPSILRIQQVVRGDSAAYFCASSPNGRLNTEAFFGQGTRLTVV.